This entry features one T cell receptor (beta chain) sequence. V shed 3 bases, J shed 13 bases, and the junction held 3 bases outside the gene matches. Germline CDR1 KGHDR, CDR2 SFDVKD. The CDR3 is made up of 12 amino acids. As originally analysed: Amplification of reference gene primers was used by the study to estimate nucleated cell counts. Some clones are missing from TCRdb's copy, which holds only in-frame ones; the method was immunoSEQ multiplex PCR. For V, J and clone size, that table is used; D and trimming come from the DNA. The profile covers under 300,000 clones, with approximately 80% appearing a single time and 3.4% taken by the ten largest. This entry comes from a study of blood T cell repertoires in COVID-19. Study-level background: COVID-19 samples, acute and convalescent, were from the United States, Italy and Spain. Sources were T cells, B-cell-depleted T cells, or PBMCs; the material itself was cDNA or gDNA.

The clonotype comes from a woman under 30 with acute or convalescent COVID-19. The sequencing input was peripheral blood. The V call is TRBV24-1, the J call TRBJ1-5, with 9 bases that match TRBD1. The CDR3: CATSDRDRAQHF. The CDR3 coding sequence is TGTGCCACCAGTGATCGGGACAGGGCTCAGCATTTT.